Below, one T cell receptor (beta chain) is given with its context. Its antigen remains unknown. This sample is part of a study of blood T cells in healthy people across ages. General study results and limits: Per-million-T-cell TCR beta diversity fell roughly linearly with age. Leaving the PBMCs unsorted stopped any conclusive comparison of naive versus antigen-experienced cells.

A sample-barcoded 5' primer and a J-beta primer mix were used in a second PCR of about 6 to 12 cycles. Via MiXCR, TCRdb re-called the 5' RACE reads, giving one row per CDR3 protein. In the table there are over 600,000 distinct CDR3 sequences, 56% of which are singletons. Isolation per sample recovered at least 7 million PBMCs. Deletions cut 0 bases from V and 2 bases from J, with 12 bases between. The CDR3 is made up of 15 amino acids. From germline, CDR1 is SGHRS and CDR2 YFSETQ. The chain employs TRBV5-1 and TRBJ2-7; D may be TRBD1 (5 bases). This sequence was found in a man between 35 and 55 years old in good health. The sample consisted of blood. The CDR3 DNA reads as TGCGCCAGCAGCTTGGCGGTCGGCAGGGCCTACGAGCAGTACTTC. Translating gives CASSLAVGRAYEQYF.